The T cell receptor beta chain described here comes from a study of early T cells in non-severe SARS-CoV-2 infection. TCRdb analysed the 5' RACE reads with MiXCR anew, one entry per CDR3 protein. The sample records tens of thousands of distinct CDR3 sequences, 10% to 15% being singletons. This clonotype was counted only a few times. Germline V gene data show CDR1 as SEHNR and CDR2 as FQNEAQ (reference sequence). The CDR3 is 13 amino acids. Trimming shortened V by 3 bases and J by 5 bases, and 11 bases separated the two germline ends. The rearrangement joins TRBV7-9 to TRBJ2-7, with D possibly being TRBD1 or TRBD2 (6 bases each). The clonotype originates from an adult who was a healthcare worker with PCR-confirmed SARS-CoV-2 infection or an uninfected control (not recorded which). The specimen was whole blood. The CDR3 reads CASSFWGADEQYF. CDR3 nucleotide sequence: TGTGCCAGCAGCTTTTGGGGGGCCGACGAGCAGTACTTC.